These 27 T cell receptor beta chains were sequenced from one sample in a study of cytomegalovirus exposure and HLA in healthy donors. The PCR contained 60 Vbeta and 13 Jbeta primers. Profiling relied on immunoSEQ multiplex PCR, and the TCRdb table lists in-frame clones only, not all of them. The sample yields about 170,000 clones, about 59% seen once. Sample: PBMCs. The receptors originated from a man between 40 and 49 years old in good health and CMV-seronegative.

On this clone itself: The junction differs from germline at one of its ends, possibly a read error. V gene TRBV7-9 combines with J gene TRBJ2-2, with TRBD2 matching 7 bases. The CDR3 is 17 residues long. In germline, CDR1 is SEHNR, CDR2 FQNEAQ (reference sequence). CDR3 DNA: TGTTCCAGCAGCTTGTCGATTTGGACTAGAAAAACCGGGGAGCTGTTTTTT. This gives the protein CSSSLSIWTRKTGELFF.

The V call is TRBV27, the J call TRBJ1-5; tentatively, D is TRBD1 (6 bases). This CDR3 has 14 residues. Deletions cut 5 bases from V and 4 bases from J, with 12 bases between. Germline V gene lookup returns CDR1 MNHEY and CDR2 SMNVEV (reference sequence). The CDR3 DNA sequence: TGTGCCAGCAGTCAACAGGGCGTAAATCAGCCCCAGCATTTT. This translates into CASSQQGVNQPQHF.

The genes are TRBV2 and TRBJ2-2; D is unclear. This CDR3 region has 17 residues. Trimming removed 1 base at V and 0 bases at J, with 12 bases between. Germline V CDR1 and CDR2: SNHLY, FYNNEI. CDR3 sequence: CASSEGLWSSNTGELFF. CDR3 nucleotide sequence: TGTGCCAGCAGTGAAGGACTTTGGTCTTCGAACACCGGGGAGCTGTTTTTT.

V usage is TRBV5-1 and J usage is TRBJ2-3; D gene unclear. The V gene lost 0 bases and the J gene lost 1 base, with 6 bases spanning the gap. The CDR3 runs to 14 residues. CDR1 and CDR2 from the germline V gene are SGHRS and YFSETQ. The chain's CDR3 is CASSLEFGTDTQYF. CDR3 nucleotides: TGCGCCAGCAGCTTGGAATTCGGCACAGATACGCAGTATTTT.

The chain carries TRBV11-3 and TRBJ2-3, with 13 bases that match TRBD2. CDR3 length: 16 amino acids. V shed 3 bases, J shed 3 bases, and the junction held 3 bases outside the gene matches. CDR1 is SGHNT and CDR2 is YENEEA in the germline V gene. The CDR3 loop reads CASSFTSGRGTDTQYF. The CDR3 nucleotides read TGTGCCAGCAGCTTCACTAGCGGGAGGGGGACAGATACGCAGTATTTT. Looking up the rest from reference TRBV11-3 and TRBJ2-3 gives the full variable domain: EAGVVQSPRYKIIEKKQPVAFWCNPISGHNTLYWYLQNLGQGPELLIRYENEEAVDDSQLPKDRFSAERLKGVDSTLKIQPAELGDSAVYLCASSFTSGRGTDTQYFGPGTRLTVL.

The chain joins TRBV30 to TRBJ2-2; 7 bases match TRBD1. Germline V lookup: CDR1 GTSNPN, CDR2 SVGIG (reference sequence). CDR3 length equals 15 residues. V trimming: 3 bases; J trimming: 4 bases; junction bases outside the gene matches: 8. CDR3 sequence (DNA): TGTGCCTGGAGCTTCGACAGGGCGGGCACCGGGGAGCTGTTTTTT. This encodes CAWSFDRAGTGELFF.

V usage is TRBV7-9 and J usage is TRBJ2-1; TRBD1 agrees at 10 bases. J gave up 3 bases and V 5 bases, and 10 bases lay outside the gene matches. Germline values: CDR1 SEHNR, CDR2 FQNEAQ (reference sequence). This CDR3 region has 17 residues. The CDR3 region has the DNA TGTGCCAGCAGCCCTAGTACGGGACAGGGGATCTACAATGAGCAGTTCTTC. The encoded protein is CASSPSTGQGIYNEQFF.

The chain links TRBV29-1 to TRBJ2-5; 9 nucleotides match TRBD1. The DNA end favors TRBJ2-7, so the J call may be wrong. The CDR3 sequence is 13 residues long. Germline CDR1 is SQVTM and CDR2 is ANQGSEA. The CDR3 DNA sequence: TGCAGCACCAGACAGGGGGAGTCCTACGAGCAGTACTTC. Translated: CSTRQGESYEQYF.

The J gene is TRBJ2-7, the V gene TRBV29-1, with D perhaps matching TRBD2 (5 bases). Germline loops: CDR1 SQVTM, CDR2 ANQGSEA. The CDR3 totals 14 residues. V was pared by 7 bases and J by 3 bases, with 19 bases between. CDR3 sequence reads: CSALGEGGSYEQYF. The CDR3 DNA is TGCAGCGCCCTTGGGGAAGGAGGTAGCTACGAGCAGTACTTC.

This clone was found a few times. The CDR3 nucleotides are TGTGCCAGCAGTGTGCGACGACAGGGAAGACAAGAGACCCAGTACTTC. This gives the protein CASSVRRQGRQETQYF. The rearrangement uses TRBV6-1 and TRBJ2-5, with 7 bases lining up with TRBD1. Germline V gives CDR1 MNHNS, CDR2 SASEGT. V was pared by 4 bases and J by 2 bases, with 10 bases of the junction left unmatched. This CDR3 has 16 amino acids.

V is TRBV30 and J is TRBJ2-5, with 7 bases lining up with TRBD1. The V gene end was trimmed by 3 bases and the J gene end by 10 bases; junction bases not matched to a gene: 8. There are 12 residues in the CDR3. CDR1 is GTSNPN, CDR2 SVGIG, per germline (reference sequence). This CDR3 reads CAWRGAGGLQYF. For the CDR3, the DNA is TGTGCCTGGAGGGGTGCAGGGGGTCTCCAGTACTTC.

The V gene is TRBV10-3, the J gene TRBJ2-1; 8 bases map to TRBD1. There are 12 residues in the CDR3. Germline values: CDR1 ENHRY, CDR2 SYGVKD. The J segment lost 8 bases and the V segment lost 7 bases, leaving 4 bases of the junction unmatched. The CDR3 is CAIKEDRDEQFF. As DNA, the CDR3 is TGTGCCATCAAGGAGGACAGGGATGAGCAGTTCTTC.

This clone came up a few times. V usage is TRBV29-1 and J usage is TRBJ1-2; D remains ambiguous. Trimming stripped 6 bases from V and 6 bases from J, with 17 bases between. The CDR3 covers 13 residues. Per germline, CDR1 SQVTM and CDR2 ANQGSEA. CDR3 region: CSVLRYAGDGYTF. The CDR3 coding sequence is TGCAGCGTATTGCGGTACGCCGGGGATGGCTACACCTTC.

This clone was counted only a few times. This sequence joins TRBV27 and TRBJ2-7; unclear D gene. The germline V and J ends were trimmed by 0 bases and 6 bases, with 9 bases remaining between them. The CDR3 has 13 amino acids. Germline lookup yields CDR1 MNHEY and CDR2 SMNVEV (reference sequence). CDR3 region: CASSLSGSPEQYF. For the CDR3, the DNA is TGTGCCAGCAGTTTATCTGGTAGCCCCGAGCAGTACTTC.

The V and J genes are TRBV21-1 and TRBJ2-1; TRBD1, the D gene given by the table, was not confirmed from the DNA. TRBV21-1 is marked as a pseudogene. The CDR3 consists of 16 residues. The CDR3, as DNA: TGTGCCAGCAGCAATATCCGGGACAGGGGGTTTTGGGAGCAGTTCTTC. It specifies CASSNIRDRGFWEQFF.

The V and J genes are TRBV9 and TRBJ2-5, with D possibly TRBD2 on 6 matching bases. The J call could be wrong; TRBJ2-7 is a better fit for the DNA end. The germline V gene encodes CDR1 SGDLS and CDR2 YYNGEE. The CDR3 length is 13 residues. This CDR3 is CASSPRDFYEQYF. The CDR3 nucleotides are TGTGCCAGCAGCCCAAGGGACTTCTACGAGCAGTACTTC.

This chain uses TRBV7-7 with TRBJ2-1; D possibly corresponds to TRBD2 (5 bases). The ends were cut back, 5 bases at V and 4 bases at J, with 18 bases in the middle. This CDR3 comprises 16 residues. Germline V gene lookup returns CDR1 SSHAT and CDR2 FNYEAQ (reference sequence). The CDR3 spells CASSPARVQMYNEQFF. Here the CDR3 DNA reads TGTGCCAGCAGCCCCGCGCGGGTCCAGATGTACAATGAGCAGTTCTTC.

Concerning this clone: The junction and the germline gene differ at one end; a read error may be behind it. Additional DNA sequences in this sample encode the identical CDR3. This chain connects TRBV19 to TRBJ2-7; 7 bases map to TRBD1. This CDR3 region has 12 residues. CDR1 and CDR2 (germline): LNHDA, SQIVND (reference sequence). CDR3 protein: CASSSGGYEQYF. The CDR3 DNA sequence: TGCGCCAGTAGCTCAGGGGGCTACGAGCAGTACTTC.

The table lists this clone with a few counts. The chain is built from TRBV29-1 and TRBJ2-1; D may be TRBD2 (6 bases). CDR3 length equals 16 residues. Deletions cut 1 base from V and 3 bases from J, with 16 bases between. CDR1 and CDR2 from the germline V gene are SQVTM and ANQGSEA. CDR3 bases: TGCAGCGTTGAAGGGAAAGGAGGGCTACTCTACAATGAGCAGTTCTTC. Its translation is CSVEGKGGLLYNEQFF.

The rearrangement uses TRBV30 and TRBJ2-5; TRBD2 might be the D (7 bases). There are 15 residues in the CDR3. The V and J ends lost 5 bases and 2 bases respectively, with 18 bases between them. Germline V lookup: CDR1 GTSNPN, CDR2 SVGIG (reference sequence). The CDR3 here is CAWGGASGKQETQYF. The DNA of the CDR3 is TGTGCCTGGGGGGGGGCTAGCGGAAAACAAGAGACCCAGTACTTC. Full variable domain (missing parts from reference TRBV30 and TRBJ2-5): SQTIHQWPATLVQPVGSPLSLECTVEGTSNPNLYWYRQAAGRGLQLLFYSVGIGQISSEVPQNLSASRPQDRQFILSSKKLLLSDSGFYLCAWGGASGKQETQYFGPGTRLLVL.

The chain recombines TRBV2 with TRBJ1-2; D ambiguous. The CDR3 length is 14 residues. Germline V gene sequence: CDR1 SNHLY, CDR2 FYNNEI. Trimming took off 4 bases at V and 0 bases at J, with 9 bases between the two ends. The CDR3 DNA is TGTGCCAGCAGTGGACAAATAGCTAACTATGGCTACACCTTC. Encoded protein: CASSGQIANYGYTF.

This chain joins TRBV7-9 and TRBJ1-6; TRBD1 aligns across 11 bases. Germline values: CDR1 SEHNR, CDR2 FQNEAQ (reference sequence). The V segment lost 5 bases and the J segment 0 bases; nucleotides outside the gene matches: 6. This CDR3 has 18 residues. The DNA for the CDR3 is TGTGCCAGCAGCCATACCGGGACAGGGGGCTCCTATAATTCACCCCTCCACTTT. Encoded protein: CASSHTGTGGSYNSPLHF.

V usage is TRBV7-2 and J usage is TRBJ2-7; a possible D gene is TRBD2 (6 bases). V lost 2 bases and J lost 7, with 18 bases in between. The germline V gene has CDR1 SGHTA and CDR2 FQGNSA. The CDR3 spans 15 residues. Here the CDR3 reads CASSLNAGPVGEQYF. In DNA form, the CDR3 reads TGTGCCAGCAGCTTAAATGCGGGACCCGTTGGAGAGCAGTACTTC.

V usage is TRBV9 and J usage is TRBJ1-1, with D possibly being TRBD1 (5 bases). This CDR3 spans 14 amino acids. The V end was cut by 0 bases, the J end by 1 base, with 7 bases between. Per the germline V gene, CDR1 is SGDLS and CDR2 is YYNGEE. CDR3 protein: CASSVGGQNTEAFF. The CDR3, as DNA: TGTGCCAGCAGCGTAGGAGGACAGAACACTGAAGCTTTCTTT.

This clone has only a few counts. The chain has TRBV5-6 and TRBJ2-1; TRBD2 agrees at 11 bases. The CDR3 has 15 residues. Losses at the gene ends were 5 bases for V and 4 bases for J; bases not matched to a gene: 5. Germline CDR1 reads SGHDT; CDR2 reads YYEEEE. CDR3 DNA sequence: TGTGCCAGCAGGATAGCGGGGGGGCTGTACAATGAGCAGTTCTTC. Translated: CASRIAGGLYNEQFF.

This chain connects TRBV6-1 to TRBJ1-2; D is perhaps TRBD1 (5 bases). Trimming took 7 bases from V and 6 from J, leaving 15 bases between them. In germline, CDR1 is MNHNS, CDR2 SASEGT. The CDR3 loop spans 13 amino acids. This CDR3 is CASIMDIEDGYTF. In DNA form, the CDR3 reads TGTGCCAGCATCATGGACATTGAAGATGGCTACACCTTC.

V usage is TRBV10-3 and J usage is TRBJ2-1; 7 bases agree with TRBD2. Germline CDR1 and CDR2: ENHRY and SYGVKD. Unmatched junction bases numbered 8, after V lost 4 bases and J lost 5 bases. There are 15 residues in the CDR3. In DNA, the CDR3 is TGTGCCATCAGTGGAGATAGCGGGCTTGACAATGAGCAGTTCTTC. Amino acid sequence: CAISGDSGLDNEQFF.